The rows below give T cell receptor beta chains drawn from one sample of a study of Graves' ophthalmopathy and Graves' hyperthyroidism. MiXCR, applied by TCRdb to the multiplex PCR reads, yields one record per CDR3 protein. The table lists about 220,000 distinct CDR3 sequences, about 22% of them singletons. The source material was peripheral blood. Every receptor here comes from a woman between 45 and 60 years old with Graves' ophthalmopathy. The CDR3 runs from the conserved cysteine through the conserved F or W. Fields, in order: clone size, J gene, D gene, V gene, CDR3 length, CDR3 DNA, CDR3 protein. The D gene is left open where the match is weak. The listing skips clone size in some rows; elsewhere it reads once, few, many or a size class.

many TRBJ2-7 . TRBV12-3/TRBV12-4 15 TGTGCCAGCAGTTCCCTCATTCAGGGTACCTACGAGCAGTACTTC CASSSLIQGTYEQYF
. TRBJ2-4 . TRBV27 15 TGTGCCAGCAGCCGCTTGGGGGGGCGGCAAAACATTCAGTACTTC CASSRLGGRQNIQYF
many TRBJ2-7 . TRBV6-5 13 TGTGCCAGCAGGGGGAGCGGCAGTTACGAGCAGTACTTC CASRGSGSYEQYF
many TRBJ2-7 . TRBV15 15 TGTGCCACCAGCAGAGAAGGAGCTAGCATCGACGAGCAGTACTTC CATSREGASIDEQYF
many TRBJ2-7 . TRBV20-1 14 TGCAGTGCCACTCCCGGGAGCCGGCGGAAAGAGCAGTACTTC CSATPGSRRKEQYF
many TRBJ2-5 . TRBV7-8 13 TGTGCCAGCAGTTTTAGGGCACAAGAGACCCAGTACTTC CASSFRAQETQYF
many TRBJ2-6 . TRBV20-1 17 TGCAGTGCTACTCCCCACAGGATGGGATCTGGGGCCAACGTCCTGACTTTC CSATPHRMGSGANVLTF
many TRBJ2-1 TRBD2 TRBV20-1 12 TGCAGTGCTAGCCTAGCGGAGAATGAGCAGTTCTTC CSASLAENEQFF
many TRBJ2-7 . TRBV12-3/TRBV12-4 12 TGTGCCAGCAGTTCGGGGTCCCCCGAGCAGTACTTC CASSSGSPEQYF
many TRBJ1-3 . TRBV6-5 14 TGTGCCAGCAGTTACCGGACCTCTGGAAACACCATATATTTT CASSYRTSGNTIYF
many TRBJ1-2 . TRBV7-2 17 TGTGCCAGCAGCGCAACAGGTGTTAGAAGGTTGGGCTATGGCTACACCTTC CASSATGVRRLGYGYTF
. TRBJ2-7 . TRBV6-2/TRBV6-3 12 TGTGCCAGCAGGACGGAGTTCTACGAGCAGTACTTC CASRTEFYEQYF
. TRBJ1-1 . TRBV5-4 18 TGTGCCAGCAGCTTGTATGATCGGGGGGCTTTTGCTAACACTGAAGCTTTCTTT CASSLYDRGAFANTEAFF
many TRBJ1-2 . TRBV6-5 14 TGTGCCAGCAGTTACCAGGGAGCGGGTCATGGCTACACCTTC CASSYQGAGHGYTF
. TRBJ2-2 . TRBV19 13 TGTGCCAGTAGCCGTCGCGTATCCGGGGAGCTGTTTTTT CASSRRVSGELFF
many TRBJ1-6 . TRBV28 14 TGTGCCAGCAGTTTACGTACATATAATTCACCCCTCCACTTT CASSLRTYNSPLHF